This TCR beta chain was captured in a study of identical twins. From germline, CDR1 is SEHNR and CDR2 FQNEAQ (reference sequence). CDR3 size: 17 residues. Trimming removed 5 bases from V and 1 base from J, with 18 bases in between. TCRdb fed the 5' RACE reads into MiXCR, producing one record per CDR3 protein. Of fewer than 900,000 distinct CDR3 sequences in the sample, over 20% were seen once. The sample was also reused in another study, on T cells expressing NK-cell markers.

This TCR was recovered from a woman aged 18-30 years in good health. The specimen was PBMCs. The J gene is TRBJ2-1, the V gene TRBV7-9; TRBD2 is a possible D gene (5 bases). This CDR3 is CASSRPLTRKSYNEQFF. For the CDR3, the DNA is TGTGCCAGCAGCCGACCGCTTACTAGAAAATCCTACAATGAGCAGTTCTTC.